Below are 24 T cell receptor beta chains sequenced from a single sample in a study of regulatory T cells in long-lasting Graves disease. iRepertoire HTBI primers and Arm-PCR of CDR3 regions built TCR beta libraries. TCRdb ran MiXCR on the multiplex PCR reads and lists one entry per CDR3 protein. Here the sample spans 250,000 to 300,000 distinct CDR3 sequences, around 18% being singletons. Time point: newly diagnosed GD, antithyroid drugs for less than 3 months. PBMC-derived RNA was used for the TCR library. These data were also reused for a study on T cells in Graves' hyperthyroidism and ophthalmopathy.

The sample consisted of peripheral blood mononuclear cells (PBMCs), taken at new diagnosis, from a patient treated with antithyroid drugs. These receptors were obtained from a woman under 40 with Graves disease.

V gene TRBV19 combines with J gene TRBJ2-2; D remains ambiguous. CDR3 size: 14 residues. Germline-derived CDR1 and CDR2 are LNHDA and SQIVND (reference sequence). V lost 5 bases and J 4 bases, leaving 11 bases between the germline ends. The CDR3 nucleotides are TGTGCCAGTAGTCCAATAGCCAGCACCGGGGAGCTGTTTTTT. Its translation is CASSPIASTGELFF.

This clonotype has more than one count but fewer than ten. V and J are TRBV7-9 and TRBJ2-7; D may correspond to TRBD1 or TRBD2 (5 bases each). The CDR3 is 14 amino acids. Per germline, CDR1 SEHNR and CDR2 FQNEAQ (reference sequence). The germline V and J ends were trimmed by 6 bases and 2 bases, with 14 bases remaining between them. The CDR3 nucleotides are TGTGCCAGCAGTGGGCGAGGGGCCCCCTACGAGCAGTACTTC. Amino acids: CASSGRGAPYEQYF.

This clonotype was recorded at least ten times. The J gene is TRBJ2-3, the V gene TRBV20-1; 15 nucleotides align to TRBD2. CDR1 DFQATT and CDR2 SNEGSKA come from the germline V gene (reference sequence). Trimming removed 6 bases from V and 0 bases from J; junction bases left unmatched: 4. This CDR3 spans 16 amino acids. DNA of the CDR3: TGCAGTGCGGATGGACTAGCGGGGGGGAGCACAGATACGCAGTATTTT. Its translation: CSADGLAGGSTDTQYF.

This clonotype was observed many times. V is TRBV7-9 and J is TRBJ1-1, with no clear D. This CDR3 has 13 residues. The germline V gene has CDR1 SEHNR and CDR2 FQNEAQ (reference sequence). Trimming cost V 3 bases and J 8 bases, with 13 bases left between them. The DNA for the CDR3 is TGTGCCAGCAGCTTGGTTGCTAGCGGCGAAGCTTTCTTT. Protein sequence: CASSLVASGEAFF.

This clonotype was seen at least ten times. The chain has TRBV20-1 and TRBJ2-3; 9 nucleotides line up with TRBD2. With V trimmed by 4 bases and J by 5 bases, 13 bases remained unmatched. CDR3 length: 16 amino acids. The germline V gene has CDR1 DFQATT and CDR2 SNEGSKA (reference sequence). The CDR3 coding sequence is TGCAGTGCTAAAACGCCAGCGGGGGGAGGGAGAGATACGCAGTATTTT. It is translated as CSAKTPAGGGRDTQYF.

In the case of this clonotype: A far larger clone lies a single base away; this is likely a read error. This chain joins TRBV27 and TRBJ2-7; TRBD1 might be the D (5 bases). The germline V gene has CDR1 MNHEY and CDR2 SMNVEV (reference sequence). CDR3 size: 13 residues. In DNA, the CDR3 is TGTGTCAGCAGTGCGACAGTTCTCTACGAGCAGTACTTC. It specifies CVSSATVLYEQYF.

The chain recombines TRBV27 with TRBJ2-7; 7 bases are a match to TRBD1. This CDR3 is built from 15 residues. Trimming took 4 bases from V and 2 from J; bases not matched to a gene: 8. Germline V gene data show CDR1 as MNHEY and CDR2 as SMNVEV (reference sequence). This chain's CDR3 is CASSSPQGLPYEQYF. CDR3 in DNA: TGTGCCAGCAGTTCACCACAGGGGTTACCCTACGAGCAGTACTTC.

On this clonotype: This sequence is one base from a far larger clone and is likely a read error. The chain combines TRBV13 with TRBJ2-1, with 10 nucleotides matching TRBD2. The CDR3 length is 15 residues. CDR1 and CDR2 from the germline V gene are PRHDT and FYEKMQ (reference sequence). Trimming at V came to 6 bases and at J to 12 bases, leaving 14 bases not matched to a gene. The CDR3 DNA is TGTGCCAGCAGTCCGAGCGGGGGGGGCCTGTCTGGGCAGTTCTTC. It specifies CASSPSGGGLSGQFF.

The table lists this clonotype with many counts. This chain joins TRBV5-6 and TRBJ1-4, with TRBD1 identical over 9 bases. Germline loops: CDR1 SGHDT, CDR2 YYEEEE. The CDR3 contains 16 residues. Unmatched junction bases numbered 9, after V lost 3 bases and J lost 6 bases. This CDR3 is CASSYPTGGADEKLFF. The CDR3 bases are TGTGCCAGCAGCTATCCCACAGGGGGCGCGGATGAAAAACTGTTTTTT. Looking up the rest from reference TRBV5-6 and TRBJ1-4 gives the full variable domain: DAGVTQSPTHLIKTRGQQVTLRCSPKSGHDTVSWYQQALGQGPQFIFQYYEEEERQRGNFPDRFSGHQFPNYSSELNVNALLLGDSALYLCASSYPTGGADEKLFFGSGTQLSVL.

In its sample, this clonotype was seen many times. The chain's CDR3 is CAILRDRQFSGEKLFF. The CDR3 DNA follows: TGTGCCATACTCCGGGACAGGCAGTTTTCGGGAGAAAAACTGTTTTTT. The chain combines TRBV6-1 with TRBJ1-4; 8 nucleotides agree with TRBD1. V trimming: 10 bases; J trimming: 8 bases; junction bases outside the gene matches: 18. Per the germline V gene, CDR1 is MNHNS and CDR2 is SASEGT. CDR3 size: 16 residues.

Turning to this clonotype: A far larger clone is off by one base, so a read error is likely. DNA of the CDR3: TGTGCCAGCAGTGGAGGGACCTGGGCGGCCACTGAAGCTTTCTTT. Translating it yields CASSGGTWAATEAFF. The rearrangement joins TRBV13 to TRBJ1-1, with D tentatively TRBD1 (5 bases). The CDR3 sequence is 15 residues long. Deletions cut 6 bases from V and 4 bases from J, with 18 bases between. CDR1 and CDR2 from the germline V gene are PRHDT and FYEKMQ (reference sequence).

This clonotype appeared a single time. A much larger clone lies a single base off, so this may be a read error. The chain combines TRBV28 with TRBJ2-1; TRBD1 aligns across 7 bases. The J segment lost 13 bases and the V segment lost 3 bases, leaving 15 bases of the junction unmatched. The CDR3 totals 15 residues. The germline gives CDR1 MDHEN, CDR2 SYDVKM. The CDR3 loop reads CASSFPTGMSKTQFF. The CDR3 DNA follows: TGTGCCAGCAGTTTCCCGACAGGGATGTCAAAGACCCAGTTCTTC.

A word on this clonotype: A much bigger clone sits one base away, suggesting this may be a read error. This chain joins TRBV20-1 and TRBJ1-4, with D unclear. The germline gives CDR1 DFQATT, CDR2 SNEGSKA (reference sequence). The CDR3 is 11 residues long. DNA of the CDR3: TGCAGTGCTCCCCGGGGAGAAAGACTGTTTTTT. Its translation: CSAPRGERLFF.

This clonotype has ten or more counts. The V call is TRBV10-2, the J call TRBJ1-2; D might be TRBD1 (5 bases). Germline-derived CDR1 and CDR2 are WSHSY and SAAADI. The V end lost 0 bases, the J end lost 6 bases, and 8 bases lay between the germline ends. This CDR3 spans 13 amino acids. The CDR3 reads CASSESEGNGYTF. CDR3 sequence (DNA): TGCGCCAGCAGTGAGTCGGAGGGGAATGGCTACACCTTC.

This clonotype was seen ten or more times. V usage is TRBV6-1 and J usage is TRBJ1-4; TRBD1 agrees at 8 bases. CDR3 length: 15 amino acids. The V gene end was trimmed by 6 bases and the J gene end by 5 bases; junction bases not matched to a gene: 8. CDR1 is MNHNS, CDR2 SASEGT, per germline. The CDR3 loop is CASSSPGQVNEKLFF. The CDR3 bases are TGTGCCAGCAGCTCACCGGGACAGGTGAATGAAAAACTGTTTTTT.

This clonotype was seen many times. The V and J genes are TRBV6-1 and TRBJ1-6, with a weak D call TRBD1 (5 bases). The CDR3 extends over 13 amino acids. The V gene's germline CDR1 is MNHNS and CDR2 SASEGT. With 4 bases removed from V and 13 bases from J, the gap between germline ends came to 14 bases. In nucleotides, the CDR3 is TGTGCCAGCAGTGCCTTTGCAGGGAGGCCCCTCCACTTT. Translation gives CASSAFAGRPLHF.

On this clonotype itself: The final CDR3 position lacks the conserved phenylalanine or tryptophan, pointing to a likely read error. The chain uses TRBV15 and TRBJ2-1; maybe TRBD1 (6 bases). CDR3 length: 15 residues. The germline V and J ends were trimmed by 4 bases and 3 bases, with 13 bases remaining between them. The V gene's germline CDR1 is LNHNV and CDR2 YYDKDF (reference sequence). The CDR3 loop reads CATSTPGQFYNEQFL. In nucleotides, the CDR3 is TGTGCCACCAGCACACCCGGACAGTTCTACAATGAGCAGTTCCTC.

The rearrangement joins TRBV20-1 to TRBJ2-1, with TRBD2 matching 11 bases. There are 16 residues in the CDR3. V lost 4 bases, J lost 4 bases, and 9 bases stayed unmatched. Germline V lookup: CDR1 DFQATT, CDR2 SNEGSKA (reference sequence). The CDR3 DNA is TGCAGTGCTACAGGACTAGCGGGCATAACTTACAATGAGCAGTTCTTC. Translated, it gives CSATGLAGITYNEQFF.

This clonotype came up many times. This chain links TRBV27 with TRBJ1-2, with 7 bases lining up with TRBD1. Unmatched junction bases numbered 8, after V lost 1 base and J lost 6 bases. Looked up from germline, CDR1 is MNHEY and CDR2 is SMNVEV (reference sequence). The CDR3 runs to 15 residues. CDR3 sequence reads: CASSLWTGSSDGYTF. The CDR3 nucleotides read TGTGCCAGCAGTTTATGGACAGGCTCTTCCGATGGCTACACCTTC.

V usage is TRBV3-1 and J usage is TRBJ2-1, with 7 bases lining up with TRBD1. V trimming: 7 bases; J trimming: 2 bases; junction bases outside the gene matches: 5. From germline, CDR1 is LGHDT and CDR2 YNNKEL (reference sequence). The CDR3 sequence is 14 residues long. CDR3 region: CASNDRATYNEQFF. In nucleotides, the CDR3 is TGTGCCAGCAACGACAGGGCGACCTACAATGAGCAGTTCTTC.

Only a few counts were recorded for this clonotype. The chain employs TRBV20-1 and TRBJ1-1, with D perhaps TRBD1 (6 bases). Germline CDR1 is DFQATT and CDR2 is SNEGSKA (reference sequence). This CDR3 contains 12 residues. V was trimmed by 6 bases and J by 4 bases, leaving 12 bases between them. DNA for the CDR3: TGCAGTGCCGAGGGGGGGCGCACTGAAGCTTTCTTT. It encodes CSAEGGRTEAFF.

The sample holds many counts of this clonotype. The chain joins TRBV20-1 to TRBJ1-1, with D unclear. Trimming took 0 bases from V and 1 from J, leaving 12 bases between them. CDR3 size: 15 residues. CDR1 and CDR2 (germline): DFQATT, SNEGSKA (reference sequence). The CDR3 here is CSARDPRHSNTEAFF. CDR3 coding DNA: TGCAGTGCTAGAGACCCTAGACACTCGAACACTGAAGCTTTCTTT.

This clonotype was seen many times. The chain has TRBV14 and TRBJ1-1; D perhaps matches TRBD1 (5 bases). The CDR3 is 14 amino acids. The germline gives CDR1 SGHDN, CDR2 FVKESK. Trimming cost V 4 bases and J 0 bases, with 9 bases left between them. For the CDR3, the DNA is TGTGCCAGCAGCCCAGGGCTATTGAACACTGAAGCTTTCTTT. This gives the protein CASSPGLLNTEAFF.

This sequence joins TRBV5-1 and TRBJ1-2, with 8 nucleotides matching TRBD1. The trim removed 3 bases at V and 7 bases at J, leaving 5 bases unmatched. Germline CDR1 is SGHRS and CDR2 is YFSETQ. This CDR3 spans 13 amino acids. DNA for the CDR3: TGCGCCAGCAGCTCAGACACAGGGGGTGGCTACACCTTC. Translation: CASSSDTGGGYTF.